A selection of T cell receptor beta chains follows, all from one sample in a study of identical twins. TCRdb passed the 5' RACE reads through MiXCR, listing each CDR3 protein once. The sample consists of about 890,000 distinct CDR3 sequences, 12% of them appearing once. These data also formed part of another study, on yellow fever vaccine responses in identical twins.

Sequenced sample: PBMCs. Source of these receptors: a young woman in good health. Both conserved end residues are part of each CDR3.

TRBV7-2,TRBJ2-1,CASSLYQVRQFF
TRBV10-1,TRBJ2-1,CASSGSVGVGIYNEQFF
TRBV11-1,TRBJ2-1,CASSPGTSGGGSYNEQFF
TRBV20-1,TRBJ2-7,CSASTGTSGGYEQYF
TRBV12-3/TRBV12-4,TRBJ2-7,CASSAGLPRYEQYF
TRBV12-3/TRBV12-4,TRBJ1-5,CASSLSRDRGVQPQHF
TRBV24-1,TRBJ1-2,CATPTMDGYTF
TRBV7-8,TRBJ2-1,CASSRHYAGSNEQFF
TRBV4-1,TRBJ2-3,CASSQTSGRADGDTQYF
TRBV5-1,TRBJ1-1,CASSPRGEKTEAFF
TRBV7-8,TRBJ2-2,CASSLDFGGSKAGELFF
TRBV3-1,TRBJ2-2,CASSRGGGSNTGELFF
TRBV28,TRBJ1-1,CASSSPAGVNTEAFF
TRBV12-3/TRBV12-4,TRBJ2-6,CASRDGGANVLTF
TRBV20-1,TRBJ2-3,CSASRGGSTDTQYF
TRBV6-5,TRBJ2-1,CASSYGSSGRGEQFF
TRBV2,TRBJ1-4,CASSLTPSTNEKLFF
TRBV20-1,TRBJ2-1,CSASLAGVPNEQFF
TRBV23-1,TRBJ2-3,CASSQSERGGHLKYF
TRBV29-1,TRBJ2-2,CSVMGQGATGELFF
TRBV11-2,TRBJ2-5,CASREFKRERGETQYF
TRBV6-1,TRBJ1-1,CASSVLDRGNTEAFF
TRBV4-1,TRBJ2-3,CASSQPGVSTDTQYF
TRBV7-9,TRBJ2-3,CASSLGGLWRDTQYF
TRBV27,TRBJ1-4,CASSPYGETNEKLFF
TRBV3-1,TRBJ1-1,CASSQVAGTGKTEAFF
TRBV7-8,TRBJ1-1,CASSLGGTGRDTEAFF
TRBV20-1,TRBJ2-1,CSVGGDASYNEQFF
TRBV29-1,TRBJ2-4,CSVRREGSKNIQYF
TRBV27,TRBJ2-5,CASSLWGGGTQETQYF
TRBV28,TRBJ1-6,CASSLFSGTFNSPLHF
TRBV5-1,TRBJ2-2,CASSFRPGSETGELFF
TRBV29-1,TRBJ2-5,CSVGQHPKETQYF
TRBV5-6,TRBJ2-3,CASSFLTAGLAGIIDTDTQYF
TRBV7-8,TRBJ2-5,CASSLVWFETQYF
TRBV15,TRBJ2-7,CATSGRGTGNLLEQYF
TRBV27,TRBJ2-1,CASTTAAGGLYYNEQFF